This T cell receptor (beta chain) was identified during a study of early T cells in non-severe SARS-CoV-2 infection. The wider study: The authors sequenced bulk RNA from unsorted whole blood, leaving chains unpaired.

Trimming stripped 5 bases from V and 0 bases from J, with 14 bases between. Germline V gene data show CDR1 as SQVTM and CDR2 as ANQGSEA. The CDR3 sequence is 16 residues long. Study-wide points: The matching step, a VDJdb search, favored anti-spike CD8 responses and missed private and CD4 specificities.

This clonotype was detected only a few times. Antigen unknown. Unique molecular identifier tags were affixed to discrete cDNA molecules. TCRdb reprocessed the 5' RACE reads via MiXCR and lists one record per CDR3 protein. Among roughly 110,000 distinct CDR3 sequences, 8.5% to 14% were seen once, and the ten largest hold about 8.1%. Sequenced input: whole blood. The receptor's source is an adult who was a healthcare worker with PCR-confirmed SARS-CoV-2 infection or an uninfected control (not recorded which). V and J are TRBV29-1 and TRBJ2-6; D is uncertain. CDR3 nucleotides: TGCAGCGTTCAATTGGCGCTGGTCTCTGGGGCCAACGTCCTGACTTTC. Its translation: CSVQLALVSGANVLTF.